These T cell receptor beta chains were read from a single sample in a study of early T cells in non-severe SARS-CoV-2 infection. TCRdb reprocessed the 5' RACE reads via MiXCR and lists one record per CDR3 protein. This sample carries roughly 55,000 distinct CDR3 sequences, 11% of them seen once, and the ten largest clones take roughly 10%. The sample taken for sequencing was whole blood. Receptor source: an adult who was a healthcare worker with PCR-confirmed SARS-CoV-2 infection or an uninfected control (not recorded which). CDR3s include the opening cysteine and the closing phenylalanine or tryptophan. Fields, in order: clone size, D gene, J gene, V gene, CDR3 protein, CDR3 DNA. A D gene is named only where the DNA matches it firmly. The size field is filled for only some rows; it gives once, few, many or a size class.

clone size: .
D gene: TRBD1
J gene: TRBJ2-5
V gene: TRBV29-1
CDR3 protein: CSVGPGGVWEEETQYF
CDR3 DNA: TGCAGCGTTGGGCCAGGGGGCGTCTGGGAGGAAGAGACCCAGTACTTC

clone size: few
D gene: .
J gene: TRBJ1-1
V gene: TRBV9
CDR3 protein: CASSVEATEAFF
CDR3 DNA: TGTGCCAGCAGCGTAGAAGCCACTGAAGCTTTCTTT

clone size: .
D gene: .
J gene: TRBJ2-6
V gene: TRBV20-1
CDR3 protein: CSARDEATNVLTF
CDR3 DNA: TGCAGTGCTAGAGATGAAGCGACCAACGTCCTGACTTTC

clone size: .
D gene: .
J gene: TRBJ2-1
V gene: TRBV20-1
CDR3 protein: CSARGGLGNEQFF
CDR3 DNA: TGCAGTGCTAGGGGGGGCTTGGGCAATGAGCAGTTCTTC

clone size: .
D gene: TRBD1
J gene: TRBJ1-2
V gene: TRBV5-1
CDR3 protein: CASSVTGTEAEGYTF
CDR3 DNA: TGCGCCAGCAGCGTGACCGGGACAGAGGCGGAAGGCTACACCTTC

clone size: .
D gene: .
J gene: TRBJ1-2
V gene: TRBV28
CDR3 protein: CASSVRVYGYTF
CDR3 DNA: TGTGCCAGCAGTGTCCGGGTCTATGGCTACACCTTC

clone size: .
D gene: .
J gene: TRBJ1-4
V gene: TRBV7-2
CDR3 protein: CASSLSEGGSRKLFF
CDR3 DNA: TGTGCCAGCAGCTTATCCGAAGGGGGATCTAGGAAACTGTTTTTT

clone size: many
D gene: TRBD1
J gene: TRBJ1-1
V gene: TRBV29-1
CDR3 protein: CSGKTGGSGEAFF
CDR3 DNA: TGCAGCGGCAAGACAGGGGGCTCTGGTGAAGCTTTCTTT

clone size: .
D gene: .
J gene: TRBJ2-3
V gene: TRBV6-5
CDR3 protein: CASGTPGASTDTQYF
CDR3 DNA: TGTGCCAGCGGCACCCCGGGGGCCAGCACAGATACGCAGTATTTT

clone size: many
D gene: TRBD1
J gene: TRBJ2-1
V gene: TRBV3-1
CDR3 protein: CASSQVGGQGYNEQFF
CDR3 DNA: TGTGCCAGCAGCCAAGTAGGCGGACAGGGGTACAATGAGCAGTTCTTC

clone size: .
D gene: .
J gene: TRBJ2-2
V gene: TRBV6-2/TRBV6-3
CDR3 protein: CASRRGLRTGELFF
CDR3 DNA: TGTGCCAGCAGGAGGGGACTTCGCACCGGGGAGCTGTTTTTT

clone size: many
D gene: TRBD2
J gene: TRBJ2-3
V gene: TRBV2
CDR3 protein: CASRRLAGADTDTQYF
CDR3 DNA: TGTGCCAGCAGAAGACTAGCGGGAGCGGACACAGATACGCAGTATTTT

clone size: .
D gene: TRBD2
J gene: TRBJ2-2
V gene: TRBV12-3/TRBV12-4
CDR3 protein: CASTETSGGGTGELFF
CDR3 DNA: TGTGCCAGCACCGAGACTAGCGGGGGGGGCACCGGGGAGCTGTTTTTT

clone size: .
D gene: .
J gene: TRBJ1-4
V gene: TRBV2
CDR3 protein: CASWGRGEKLFF
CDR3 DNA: TGTGCCAGCTGGGGGCGCGGTGAAAAACTGTTTTTT

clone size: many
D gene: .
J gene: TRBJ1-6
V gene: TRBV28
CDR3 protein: CASSSTAKGYNSPLHF
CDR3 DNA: TGTGCCAGCAGTAGTACAGCGAAGGGGTATAATTCACCCCTCCACTTT

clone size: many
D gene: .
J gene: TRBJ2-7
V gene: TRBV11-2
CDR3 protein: CASSLERGVSYEQYF
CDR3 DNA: TGTGCCAGCAGCTTAGAACGGGGAGTCTCCTACGAGCAGTACTTC

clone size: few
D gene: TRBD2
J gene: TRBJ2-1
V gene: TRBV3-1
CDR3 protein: CASSQAAGVQFF
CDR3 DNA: TGTGCCAGCAGCCAGGCGGCGGGGGTGCAGTTCTTC

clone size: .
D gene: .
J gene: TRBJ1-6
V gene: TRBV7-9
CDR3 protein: CASSPHPGYDNSPLHF
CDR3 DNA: TGTGCCAGCAGCCCTCACCCCGGCTATGATAATTCACCCCTCCACTTT

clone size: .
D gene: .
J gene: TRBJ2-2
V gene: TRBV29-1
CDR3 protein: CSVRHINTGELFF
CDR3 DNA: TGCAGCGTGCGGCATATAAACACCGGGGAGCTGTTTTTT

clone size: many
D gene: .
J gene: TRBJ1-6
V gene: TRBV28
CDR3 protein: CASSLSPNEAYNSPLHF
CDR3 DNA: TGTGCCAGCAGTTTGTCGCCCAACGAGGCCTATAATTCACCCCTCCACTTT

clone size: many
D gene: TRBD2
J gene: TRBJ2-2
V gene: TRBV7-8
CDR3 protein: CASSRLAGAGPGELFF
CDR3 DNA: TGTGCCAGCAGCCGGCTAGCGGGGGCTGGACCTGGGGAGCTGTTTTTT

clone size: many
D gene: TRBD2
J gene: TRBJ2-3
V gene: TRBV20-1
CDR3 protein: CSARVGTSVSQTQYF
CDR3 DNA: TGCAGTGCTAGAGTGGGGACTAGCGTCTCCCAGACGCAGTATTTT

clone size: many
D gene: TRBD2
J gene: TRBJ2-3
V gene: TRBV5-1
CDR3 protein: CASSMGLAGVKDTQYF
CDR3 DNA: TGCGCCAGCAGCATGGGACTAGCGGGAGTGAAGGATACGCAGTATTTT

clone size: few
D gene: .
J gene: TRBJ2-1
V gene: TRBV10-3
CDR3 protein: CAIRADPGHEFF
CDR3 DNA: TGTGCCATCAGAGCCGATCCGGGACACGAGTTCTTC

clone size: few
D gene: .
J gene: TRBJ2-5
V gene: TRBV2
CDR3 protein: CASSESVLETQYF
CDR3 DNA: TGTGCCAGCAGTGAATCCGTTCTGGAGACCCAGTACTTC

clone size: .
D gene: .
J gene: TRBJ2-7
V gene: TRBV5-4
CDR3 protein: CASSTSSSYEQYF
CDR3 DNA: TGTGCCAGCAGCACGTCGAGCTCCTACGAGCAGTACTTC

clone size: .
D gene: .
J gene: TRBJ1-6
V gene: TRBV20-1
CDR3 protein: CSAFSQLGVSPLHF
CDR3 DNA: TGCAGTGCTTTTTCTCAATTGGGGGTTTCACCCCTCCACTTT

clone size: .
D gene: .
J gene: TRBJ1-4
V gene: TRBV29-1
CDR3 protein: CSGREMGEKLFF
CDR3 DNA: TGCAGCGGCCGGGAAATGGGTGAAAAACTGTTTTTT

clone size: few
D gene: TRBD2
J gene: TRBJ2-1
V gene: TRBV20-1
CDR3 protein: CSASRTSGIQNEQFF
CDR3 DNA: TGCAGTGCTTCCCGGACTAGCGGGATCCAGAATGAGCAGTTCTTC

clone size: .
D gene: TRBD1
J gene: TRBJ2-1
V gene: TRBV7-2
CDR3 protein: CASSSDRYNNEQFF
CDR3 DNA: TGTGCCAGCAGCTCGGACAGGTACAACAATGAGCAGTTCTTC

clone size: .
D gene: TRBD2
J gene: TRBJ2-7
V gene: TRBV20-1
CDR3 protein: CSARAVSGRLLNEQYF
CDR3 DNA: TGCAGTGCTAGAGCCGTTAGCGGGAGACTTCTTAACGAGCAGTACTTC

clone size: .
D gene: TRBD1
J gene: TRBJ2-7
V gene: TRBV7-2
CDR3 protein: CASGRTGGALYF
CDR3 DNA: TGTGCCAGCGGACGGACAGGGGGCGCTTTGTACTTC

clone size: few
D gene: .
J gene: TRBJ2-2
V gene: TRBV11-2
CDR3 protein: CASSLAGVFIGELFF
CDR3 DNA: TGTGCCAGCAGCTTAGCGGGAGTATTTATCGGGGAGCTGTTTTTT

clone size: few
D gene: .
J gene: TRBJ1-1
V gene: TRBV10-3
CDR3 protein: CATNPGERAEAFF
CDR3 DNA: TGTGCCACCAATCCGGGGGAACGGGCTGAAGCTTTCTTT

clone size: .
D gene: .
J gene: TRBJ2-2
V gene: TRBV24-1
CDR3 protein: CATLGARGTGELFF
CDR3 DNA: TGTGCCACCCTAGGCGCCAGGGGCACCGGGGAGCTGTTTTTT

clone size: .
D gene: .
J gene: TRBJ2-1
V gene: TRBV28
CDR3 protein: CASSYFTGTSRINEQFF
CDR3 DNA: TGTGCCAGCAGTTACTTTACGGGAACTAGCAGGATCAATGAGCAGTTCTTC

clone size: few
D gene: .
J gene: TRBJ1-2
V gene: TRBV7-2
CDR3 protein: CASSTRSYGYTF
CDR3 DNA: TGTGCCAGCAGCACCCGGTCGTATGGCTACACCTTC

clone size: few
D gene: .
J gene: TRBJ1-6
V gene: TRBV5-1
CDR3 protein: CASSLRRGRDSPLHF
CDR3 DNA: TGCGCCAGCAGCTTGAGAAGGGGCAGGGATTCACCCCTCCACTTT

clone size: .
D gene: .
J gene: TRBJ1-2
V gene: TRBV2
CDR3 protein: CASRLTPSEGNYGYTF
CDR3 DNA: TGTGCCAGCAGGCTGACTCCTTCGGAGGGAAACTATGGCTACACCTTC

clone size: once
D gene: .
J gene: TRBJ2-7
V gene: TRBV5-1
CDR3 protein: CASSLINLRYF
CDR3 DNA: TGCGCCAGCAGCTTGATCAATCTCCGGTACTTC

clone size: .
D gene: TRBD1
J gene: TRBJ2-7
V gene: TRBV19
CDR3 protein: CASSIAQSGTGTYEQYF
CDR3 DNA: TGTGCCAGTAGTATAGCCCAATCCGGGACAGGAACCTACGAGCAGTACTTC

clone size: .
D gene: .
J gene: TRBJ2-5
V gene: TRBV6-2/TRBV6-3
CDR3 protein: CASSYPQGLETQYF
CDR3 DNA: TGTGCCAGCAGTTACCCCCAGGGTTTGGAGACCCAGTACTTC

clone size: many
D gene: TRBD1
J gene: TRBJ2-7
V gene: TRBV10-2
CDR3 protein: CASNPGQGFPRQYF
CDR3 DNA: TGCGCCAGCAACCCGGGACAGGGATTTCCGAGGCAGTACTTC

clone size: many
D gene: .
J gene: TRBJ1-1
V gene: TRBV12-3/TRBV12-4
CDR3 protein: CASSLSGATEAFF
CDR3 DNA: TGTGCCAGCAGTTTATCTGGGGCCACTGAAGCTTTCTTT

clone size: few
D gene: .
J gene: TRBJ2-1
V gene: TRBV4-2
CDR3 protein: CASRPEVRYNEQFF
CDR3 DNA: TGTGCCAGCAGGCCCGAGGTGCGCTACAATGAGCAGTTCTTC